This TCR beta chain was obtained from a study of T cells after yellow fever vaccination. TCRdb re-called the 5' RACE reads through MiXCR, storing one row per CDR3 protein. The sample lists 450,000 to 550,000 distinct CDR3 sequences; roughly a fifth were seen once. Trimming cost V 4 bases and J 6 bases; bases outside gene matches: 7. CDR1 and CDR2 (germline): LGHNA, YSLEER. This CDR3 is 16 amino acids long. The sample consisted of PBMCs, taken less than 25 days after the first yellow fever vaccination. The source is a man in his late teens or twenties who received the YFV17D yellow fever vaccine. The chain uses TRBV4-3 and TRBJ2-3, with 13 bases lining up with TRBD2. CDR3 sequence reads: CASSRTSGGGWDTQYF. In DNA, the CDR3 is TGCGCCAGCAGCCGAACTAGCGGGGGGGGTTGGGATACGCAGTATTTT.